What follows are 15 T cell receptor beta chains derived from one specimen sequenced in a study of T cells in Graves' hyperthyroidism and ophthalmopathy. Amplification yielded TCR beta CDR3 regions, with RNA transcripts as the source. When the TCR CDR3 underwent first-round RT-PCR, the HTBI primer set was used. MiXCR was run by TCRdb on the multiplex PCR reads, yielding one entry per CDR3 protein. The sample carries 500,000 to 550,000 distinct CDR3 sequences, less than 25% recorded once. Specimen: blood. Every receptor here comes from a young man with Graves' hyperthyroidism.

CDR3 DNA: TGTGCCAGCAGCTGGGACAGGGTTACCGGGGAGCTGTTTTTT. Its protein is CASSWDRVTGELFF. The J gene is TRBJ2-2, the V gene TRBV11-2; 9 positions match TRBD1. The CDR3 loop spans 14 amino acids. The V gene end was trimmed by 4 bases and the J gene end by 5 bases; junction bases not matched to a gene: 2. The germline V gene has CDR1 SGHAT and CDR2 FQNNGV.

This clonotype turned up a few times. The rearrangement uses TRBV20-1 and TRBJ1-1; TRBD1 aligns across 7 bases. This CDR3 contains 14 residues. The junction had 7 bases not matched to a gene; V was cut back by 6 bases and J by 0 bases. CDR1 is DFQATT and CDR2 is SNEGSKA in the germline V gene (reference sequence). The CDR3: CSARDRVMNTEAFF. CDR3 sequence (DNA): TGCAGTGCACGAGACAGGGTCATGAACACTGAAGCTTTCTTT.

This clonotype was recorded at least ten times. The genes are TRBV5-1 and TRBJ1-2; 8 nucleotides line up with TRBD1. The trim removed 5 bases at V and 7 bases at J, leaving 10 bases unmatched. CDR3 length equals 14 residues. Germline V gene data show CDR1 as SGHRS and CDR2 as YFSETQ. The CDR3 nucleotides are TGCGCCAGCAGGCCCGGGACAGGTGAAAGTGGCTACACCTTC. Translation: CASRPGTGESGYTF.

This clonotype has at least ten counts. The chain has TRBV28 and TRBJ2-6, with a weak D call TRBD1 (7 bases). Germline V gives CDR1 MDHEN, CDR2 SYDVKM. V lost 6 bases and J lost 0, with 18 bases in between. The CDR3 spans 18 residues. Here the CDR3 DNA reads TGTGCCAGCAGCGTCGGAGGGGGCCTATTCTCTGGGGCCAACGTCCTGACTTTC. Translation: CASSVGGGLFSGANVLTF.

The chain couples TRBV29-1 to TRBJ1-5; D unresolved. V lost 2 bases, J lost 7 bases, and 12 bases lay in between. This CDR3 has 13 amino acids. The germline gives CDR1 SQVTM, CDR2 ANQGSEA. CDR3: CSVELSGNQPQHF. CDR3 bases: TGCAGCGTTGAATTATCCGGGAACCAGCCCCAGCATTTT.

The V and J genes are TRBV7-9 and TRBJ2-2, with 7 bases that match TRBD2. The CDR3 runs 15 residues. Trimming removed 4 bases from V and 1 base from J; junction bases left unmatched: 3. CDR1 and CDR2 from the germline V gene are SEHNR and FQNEAQ (reference sequence). The chain's CDR3 is CASSSGLRNTGELFF. CDR3 bases: TGTGCCAGCAGCTCGGGACTAAGGAACACCGGGGAGCTGTTTTTT.

Ten or more counts support this clonotype. The chain links TRBV12-3 or TRBV12-4 to TRBJ2-5; a weak D match, TRBD2 (6 bases). V was clipped by 3 bases and J by 5 bases, with 13 bases between them. This CDR3 has 14 amino acids. The CDR3 reads CASSFGQEGETQYF. The CDR3 region has the DNA TGTGCCAGCAGTTTCGGGCAGGAGGGTGAGACCCAGTACTTC.

This clonotype was found many times. The chain uses TRBV28 and TRBJ2-7; unclear D gene. CDR1 MDHEN and CDR2 SYDVKM come from the germline V gene. Trimming took off 8 bases at V and 2 bases at J, with 10 bases between the two ends. This CDR3 contains 12 residues. DNA for the CDR3: TGTGCCAGCCGGTCCCGAGCCTACGAGCAGTACTTC. Protein sequence: CASRSRAYEQYF.

This clonotype was observed a handful of times. The V call is TRBV20-1, the J call TRBJ2-5, with a possible D match to TRBD2 (5 bases). CDR1 and CDR2 from the germline V gene are DFQATT and SNEGSKA (reference sequence). Trimming shortened V by 1 base and J by 5 bases, and 11 bases separated the two germline ends. The CDR3 sequence is 13 residues long. CDR3 sequence: CSARGWRGETQYF. The CDR3 nucleotides read TGCAGTGCTAGAGGCTGGCGCGGGGAGACCCAGTACTTC.

This clonotype was found many times. The genes are TRBV28 and TRBJ2-5; weak D call: TRBD2 (6 bases). The CDR3 runs 14 residues. The V gene's germline CDR1 is MDHEN and CDR2 SYDVKM. The V and J ends lost 5 bases and 5 bases respectively, with 15 bases between them. CDR3 region: CASSGEAQAETQYF. CDR3 coding DNA: TGTGCCAGCAGTGGGGAGGCGCAGGCGGAGACCCAGTACTTC.

This clonotype was seen repeatedly, ten times or more. The V gene is TRBV14, the J gene TRBJ2-7; the D is unclear. Trimming removed 1 base at V and 3 bases at J, with 10 bases between. The germline gives CDR1 SGHDN, CDR2 FVKESK. This CDR3 is built from 14 residues. The CDR3 reads CASSQVRGSYEQYF. CDR3 bases: TGTGCCAGCAGCCAAGTGAGAGGCAGCTACGAGCAGTACTTC.

This clonotype was recorded at least ten times. V gene TRBV28 combines with J gene TRBJ1-1, with D uncertain. The V and J ends lost 3 bases and 6 bases respectively, with 8 bases between them. There are 12 residues in the CDR3. Germline lookup yields CDR1 MDHEN and CDR2 SYDVKM. The CDR3: CASSLEGSEAFF. The CDR3 DNA reads as TGTGCCAGCAGTTTGGAAGGGTCTGAAGCTTTCTTT.

As for this clonotype: One end of the junction varies from germline; a read error may be responsible. V gene TRBV10-3 combines with J gene TRBJ2-7, with D possibly being TRBD1 (6 bases). The CDR3 contains 16 residues. The germline CDR1 and CDR2 sequences are ENHRY and SYGVKD. DNA for the CDR3: TGTGTCATCAGTGAGTCCAGCACAGGGTACCCCTACGAGCAGTACTTC. Its translation is CVISESSTGYPYEQYF.

The chain combines TRBV3-1 with TRBJ2-2, with D possibly being TRBD1 (5 bases). The CDR3 runs to 15 residues. V was shortened by 2 bases and J by 0 bases, with 7 bases between the two germline ends. The V gene's germline CDR1 is LGHDT and CDR2 YNNKEL (reference sequence). For the CDR3, the DNA is TGTGCCAGCAGCCAACAGGGCGCGAACACCGGGGAGCTGTTTTTT. It translates to CASSQQGANTGELFF.

The J gene is TRBJ2-2, the V gene TRBV12-3 or TRBV12-4; 9 nucleotides align to TRBD1. The J segment lost 5 bases and the V segment lost 9 bases, leaving 10 bases of the junction unmatched. The CDR3 loop spans 15 amino acids. The CDR3 region is CASENRGRRTGELFF. CDR3 nucleotides: TGTGCCAGTGAAAACAGGGGGCGTAGAACCGGGGAGCTGTTTTTT.